This T cell receptor beta chain was profiled in a study of T-cell memory formation after mild COVID-19. About the study: In these data, TCR clusters were largely donor specific. Whole-study findings and limits: Clones that shrank (day 15 to 85) were balanced CD4/CD8, whereas later expanders leaned CD4+.

Ten or more counts support this clonotype. What it binds is unknown. Trimming cost V 3 bases and J 7 bases; bases outside gene matches: 6. Per the germline V gene, CDR1 is SGHRS and CDR2 is YFSETQ. The CDR3 runs to 14 residues. From 5'RACE with constant-segment primers came TCR alpha and TCR beta cDNA libraries that carried sample barcodes and UMIs. In TCRdb, the 5' RACE reads were re-called with MiXCR into one record per CDR3 protein. Of about 430,000 distinct CDR3 sequences listed, 20% to 25% are singletons. The sample consisted of PBMCs or a T cell subset sorted from them (not recorded which). The rearrangement uses TRBV5-1 and TRBJ2-1; TRBD1 matches at 8 bases. This clonotype was obtained from an adult woman who had mild COVID-19 (a few samples of this study predate the infection). Cell type and time point are not known. The CDR3 coding sequence is TGCGCCAGCAGCTACGGGACAGGCTATAATGAGCAGTTCTTC. Its translation is CASSYGTGYNEQFF.